These T cell receptor beta chains were read from a single sample in a study of blood T cell repertoires in COVID-19. Clones were read by immunoSEQ multiplex PCR, and TCRdb kept only the in-frame ones, dropping some. The table includes a few hundred thousand clones, approximately 86% detected once. The specimen sequenced was peripheral blood. These receptors all stem from a woman between 65 and 79 years old with active or convalescent COVID-19. CDR3s include the opening cysteine and the closing phenylalanine or tryptophan. Each record gives: clone size, V gene, J gene, D gene, CDR3 DNA, CDR3 protein. The D gene is left open where the match is weak. Size values are once, few and many counts, or a class for expanded clones, and some rows have none.

-,TRBV24-1,TRBJ2-7,-,TGTGCCACCAGTGATCGGGTAGAGTCGGGCGAGCAGTACTTC,CATSDRVESGEQYF
once,TRBV5-6,TRBJ1-1,TRBD1,TGTGCCAGCAGCCTCGACAGGGGCGTCGTTGACACTGAAGCTTTCTTT,CASSLDRGVVDTEAFF
-,TRBV27,TRBJ2-7,TRBD2,TGTGCCAGCAGCTTTTCGTCTAGCGGGGCTTTGGAGCAGTACTTC,CASSFSSSGALEQYF
-,TRBV4-1,TRBJ2-1,TRBD2,TGCGCCAGCAGCCAAGCTTTAACTAGCGACTACTACAATGAGCAGTTCTTC,CASSQALTSDYYNEQFF
-,TRBV5-6,TRBJ2-5,-,TGTGCCAGCAGCTTGGCCAGTACAGAAGAGACCCAGTACTTC,CASSLASTEETQYF
-,TRBV6-5,TRBJ2-7,-,TGTGCCAGCAGTTACAGCCGCTACGAGCAGTACTTC,CASSYSRYEQYF
-,TRBV5-1,TRBJ2-7,TRBD1,TGCGCCAGCAGCTTGGGCGGACCCGGGACAGCCTACGAGCAGTACTTC,CASSLGGPGTAYEQYF
-,TRBV29-1,TRBJ2-7,-,TGCAGCGGGGAGTTATGGGGCGAGCAGTACTTC,CSGELWGEQYF
once,TRBV4-3,TRBJ1-5,-,TGCGCCAGCAGCCAAGATCTTGGGGGCGGAGGGCCCCAGCATTTT,CASSQDLGGGGPQHF
-,TRBV11-2,TRBJ1-2,-,TGTGCCAGCAGCCCACAGGGACCCTATGGCTACACCTTC,CASSPQGPYGYTF
-,TRBV9,TRBJ1-4,-,TGTGCCAGCAGCGTCTCTCTCGCCAGCGGCCATGAAAAACTGTTTTTT,CASSVSLASGHEKLFF
-,TRBV12-3/TRBV12-4,TRBJ1-2,-,TGTGCCAGCAGTTTGGCGGGCGGCGGCTACACCTTC,CASSLAGGGYTF
-,TRBV27,TRBJ1-1,-,TGTGCCAGCAGTTCCTGGGGGGGGAAAGGGAACACTGAAGCTTTCTTT,CASSSWGGKGNTEAFF
-,TRBV2,TRBJ1-6,TRBD1,TGTGCCAGCAGTGTTCAGAGACAGGGAGATTCACCCCTCCACTTT,CASSVQRQGDSPLHF
-,TRBV10-3,TRBJ1-2,TRBD1,TGTGCCATCAGTGGAGAGGGACAGGGGGCAGATGGCTACACCTTC,CAISGEGQGADGYTF
-,TRBV4-3,TRBJ2-1,TRBD2,TGCGCCAGCAGCCAGGTTACTAGCGAGCCTTACAATGAGCAGTTCTTC,CASSQVTSEPYNEQFF
-,TRBV2,TRBJ1-3,-,TGTGCCAGCAGTGAATCGGGTGGAATTATCCGCTCTGGAAACACCATATATTTT,CASSESGGIIRSGNTIYF
-,TRBV7-6,TRBJ2-2,TRBD1,TGTGCCAGCAGCTGGGGACAGGGGGCGCCCGGGGAGCTGTTTTTT,CASSWGQGAPGELFF
-,TRBV5-1,TRBJ2-1,-,TGCGCCAGCAGCTTGGGGGCTCCCTCCAATGAGCAGTTCTTC,CASSLGAPSNEQFF
-,TRBV5-1,TRBJ2-5,-,TGCGCCAGCCCAGGTGAGTCGGTCCTGCACGAAGAGACCCAGTACTTC,CASPGESVLHEETQYF
-,TRBV19,TRBJ2-3,-,TGTGCCAGTAGGAACGGGGGCACAGATACGCAGTATTTT,CASRNGGTDTQYF
once,TRBV2,TRBJ1-4,-,TGTGCCAGCAGACTCGAGGGCGCCACTAATGAAAAACTGTTTTTT,CASRLEGATNEKLFF
-,TRBV10-2,TRBJ1-2,-,TGCGCCAGCAGTGAGTCGACTTCCCTAAACTATGGCTACACCTTC,CASSESTSLNYGYTF
-,TRBV7-8,TRBJ2-7,TRBD2,TGTGCCAGCAGCTTTAAGGGTGGCGGGGGGTCTTACGAGCAGTACTTC,CASSFKGGGGSYEQYF
-,TRBV5-6,TRBJ1-2,-,TGTGCCAGCAGCTTGTGGCCGCCCGAGGGCTATGGCTACACCTTC,CASSLWPPEGYGYTF
-,TRBV6-6,TRBJ1-2,-,TGTGCCACACAGGGTCGTGACTATGGCTACACCTTC,CATQGRDYGYTF
once,TRBV10-3,TRBJ1-1,-,TGTGCCATCAGTGAGTCGGGTAACAGATTTATGAACACTGAAGCTTTCTTT,CAISESGNRFMNTEAFF
few,TRBV6-5,TRBJ1-1,-,TGTGCCAGCATCTCGCAGGGGATGGGGGCTGAAGCTTTCTTT,CASISQGMGAEAFF
-,TRBV11-1,TRBJ1-1,-,TGTGCCAGCAGCTTAGATAGCAGGGGCGAAGCTTTCTTT,CASSLDSRGEAFF
once,TRBV9,TRBJ1-2,TRBD1,TGTGCCAGCAGCGTAGAAGGGGGCGGAGGGGCTAACTATGGCTACACCTTC,CASSVEGGGGANYGYTF
-,TRBV15,TRBJ1-5,-,TGTGCCACCAGCCCTGGGGGGGGTCAGCCCCAGCATTTT,CATSPGGGQPQHF
-,TRBV6-5,TRBJ1-1,TRBD1,TGTGCCAGCAGGGAGACAGGGAAGAACACTGAAGCTTTCTTT,CASRETGKNTEAFF
-,TRBV5-4,TRBJ2-5,TRBD2,TGTGCCAGCAGCTTAGGACTAGCGGGGGGGGCCCAGTACTTC,CASSLGLAGGAQYF
-,TRBV5-1,TRBJ2-1,TRBD1,TGCGCCAGCAGCCGCGGGCAGGGGGCAAAAAATGAGCAGTTCTTC,CASSRGQGAKNEQFF
-,TRBV6-2/TRBV6-3,TRBJ1-4,-,TGTGCCAGCAGTGGAGTCAGCGGAGCAAATGAAAAACTGTTTTTT,CASSGVSGANEKLFF
-,TRBV24-1,TRBJ2-7,-,TGTGCCACCAGTGATTTTGCAGGGAAGTACTTC,CATSDFAGKYF
-,TRBV7-9,TRBJ1-1,-,TGTGCCAGCAGCTTAGACAGGGTAGGTGAAGCTTTCTTT,CASSLDRVGEAFF
-,TRBV18,TRBJ2-5,-,TGTGCCAGCTCACCCCAAGACTCCGGAGAGACCCAGTACTTC,CASSPQDSGETQYF
once,TRBV6-5,TRBJ1-4,-,TGTGCCAGCAGATGGACAGCCTATGAAAAACTGTTTTTT,CASRWTAYEKLFF
-,TRBV2,TRBJ1-2,TRBD1,TGTGCCAGCTCCGGACAGGGGATGGGCTACACCTTC,CASSGQGMGYTF
-,TRBV3-1/TRBV3-2,TRBJ1-5,TRBD1,TGTGCCAGCACCTTTCGGACAGGCGGAAATCAGCCCCAGCATTTT,CASTFRTGGNQPQHF
-,TRBV7-3,TRBJ2-3,-,TGTGCCAGCAGCCGGACACCCAATACGCAGTATTTT,CASSRTPNTQYF
-,TRBV5-1,TRBJ2-3,-,TGCGCCAGCAGCTTGGAAAGGGTAGCGGATACGCAGTATTTT,CASSLERVADTQYF
-,TRBV6-5,TRBJ2-7,TRBD2,TGTGCCAGCAGACGGGGGGGGAACGAGCAGTACTTC,CASRRGGNEQYF
many,TRBV5-4,TRBJ2-3,TRBD2,TGTGCCAGCAGCCCCGGACTAGCGGCGGGCACAGATACGCAGTATTTT,CASSPGLAAGTDTQYF
-,TRBV25-1,TRBJ2-5,-,TGTGCCAGCAGTGAATGGGGGGCAGGGGGTCAAGAGACCCAGTACTTC,CASSEWGAGGQETQYF
-,TRBV9,TRBJ1-6,TRBD1,TGTGCCAGCAGCGCTGGACAGGGTCGCTCACCCCTCCACTTT,CASSAGQGRSPLHF
-,TRBV7-9,TRBJ2-2,TRBD2,TGTGCCAGCAGCCCGACTAGCGGGGGGGCGAACACCGGGGAGCTGTTTTTT,CASSPTSGGANTGELFF
-,TRBV12-3/TRBV12-4,TRBJ1-1,-,TGTGCCAGCAGACCCGACAGCCATCCGTTTGCTTTCTTT,CASRPDSHPFAFF
-,TRBV12-5,TRBJ2-7,-,TGTGCTAGTGGTCCCCGCGATGAGGGCCCCGAGCAGTACTTC,CASGPRDEGPEQYF
few,TRBV4-3,TRBJ1-2,TRBD1,TGCGCCAGCAGCCCCACCGGGACAGGATTTTATGGCTACACCTTC,CASSPTGTGFYGYTF
once,TRBV12-3/TRBV12-4,TRBJ1-2,TRBD1,TGTGCCAGCAGTAAGAGACAGGGGACCGGCTACACCTTC,CASSKRQGTGYTF